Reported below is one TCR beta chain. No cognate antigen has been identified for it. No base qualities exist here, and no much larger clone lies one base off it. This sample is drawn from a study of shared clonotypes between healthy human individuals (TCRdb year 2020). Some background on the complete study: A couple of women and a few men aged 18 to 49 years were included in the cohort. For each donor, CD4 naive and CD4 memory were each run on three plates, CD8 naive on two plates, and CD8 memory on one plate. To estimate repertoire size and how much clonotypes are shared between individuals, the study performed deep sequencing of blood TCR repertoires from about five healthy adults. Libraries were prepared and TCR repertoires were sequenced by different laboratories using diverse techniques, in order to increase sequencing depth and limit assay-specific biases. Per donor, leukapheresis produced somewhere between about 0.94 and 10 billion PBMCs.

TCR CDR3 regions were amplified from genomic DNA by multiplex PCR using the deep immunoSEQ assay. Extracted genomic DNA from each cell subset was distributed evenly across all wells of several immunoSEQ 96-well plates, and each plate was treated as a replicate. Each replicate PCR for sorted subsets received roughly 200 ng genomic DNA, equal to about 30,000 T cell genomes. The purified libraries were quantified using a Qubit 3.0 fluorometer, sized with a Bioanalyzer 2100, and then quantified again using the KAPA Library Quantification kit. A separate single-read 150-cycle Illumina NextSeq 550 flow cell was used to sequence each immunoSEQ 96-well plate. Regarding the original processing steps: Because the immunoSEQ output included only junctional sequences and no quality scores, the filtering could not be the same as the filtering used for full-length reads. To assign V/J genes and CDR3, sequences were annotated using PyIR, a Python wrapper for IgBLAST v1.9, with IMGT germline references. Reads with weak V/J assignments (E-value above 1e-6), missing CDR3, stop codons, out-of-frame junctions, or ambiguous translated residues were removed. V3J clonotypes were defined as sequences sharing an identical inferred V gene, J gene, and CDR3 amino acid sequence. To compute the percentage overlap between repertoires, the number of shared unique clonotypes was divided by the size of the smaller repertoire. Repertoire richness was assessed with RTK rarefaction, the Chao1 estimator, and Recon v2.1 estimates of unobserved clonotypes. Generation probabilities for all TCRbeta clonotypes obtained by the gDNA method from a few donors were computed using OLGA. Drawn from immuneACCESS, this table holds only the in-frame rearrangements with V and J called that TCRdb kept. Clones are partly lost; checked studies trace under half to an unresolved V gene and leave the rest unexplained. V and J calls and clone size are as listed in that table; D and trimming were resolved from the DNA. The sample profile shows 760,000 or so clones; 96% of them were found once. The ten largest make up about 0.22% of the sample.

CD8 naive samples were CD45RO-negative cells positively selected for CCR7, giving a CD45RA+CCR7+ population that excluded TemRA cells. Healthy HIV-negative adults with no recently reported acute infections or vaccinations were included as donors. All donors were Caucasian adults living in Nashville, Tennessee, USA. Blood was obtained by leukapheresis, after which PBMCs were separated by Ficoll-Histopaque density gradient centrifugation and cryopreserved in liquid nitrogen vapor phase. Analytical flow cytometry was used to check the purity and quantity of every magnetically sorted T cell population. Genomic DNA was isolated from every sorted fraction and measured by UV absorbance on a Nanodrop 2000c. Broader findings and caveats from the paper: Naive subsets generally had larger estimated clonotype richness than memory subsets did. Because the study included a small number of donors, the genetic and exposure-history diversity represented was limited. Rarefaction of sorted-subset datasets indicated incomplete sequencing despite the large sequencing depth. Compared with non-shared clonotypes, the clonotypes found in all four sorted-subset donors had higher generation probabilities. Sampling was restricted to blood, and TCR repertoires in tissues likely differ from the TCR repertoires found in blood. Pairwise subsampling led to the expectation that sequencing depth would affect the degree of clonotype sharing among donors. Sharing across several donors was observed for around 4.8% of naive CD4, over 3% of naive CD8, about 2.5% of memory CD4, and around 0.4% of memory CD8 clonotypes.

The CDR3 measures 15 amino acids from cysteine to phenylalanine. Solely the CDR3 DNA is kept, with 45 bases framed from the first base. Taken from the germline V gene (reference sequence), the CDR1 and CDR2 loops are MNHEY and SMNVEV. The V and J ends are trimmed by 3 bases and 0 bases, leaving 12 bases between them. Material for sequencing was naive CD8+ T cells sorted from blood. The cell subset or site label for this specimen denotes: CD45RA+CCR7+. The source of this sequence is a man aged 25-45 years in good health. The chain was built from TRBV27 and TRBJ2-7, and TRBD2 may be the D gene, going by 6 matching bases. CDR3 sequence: CASSFGGSGSYEQYF. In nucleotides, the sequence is TGTGCCAGCAGTTTTGGCGGTAGCGGCTCCTACGAGCAGTACTTC.